This T cell receptor beta chain stems from a study of a mutant IDH1 vaccine in newly diagnosed glioma. Study overall: Patients began vaccination 4-6 weeks after radiotherapy alone, or with temozolomide cycles. Treated patients had a mean age of around 39 years and a sex split that was roughly 62% male and 37.5% female. Prior therapy was radiotherapy, temozolomide, or both; most received both.

Time point of the sample: week 47, end of study. Doses of 300 ug of mutant IDH1 20-mer peptide were given with topical imiquimod. Each astrocytoma in the donors was new, WHO grade 3 or 4, IDH1-mutant and ATRX-lost. Worth noting for this clone: No antigen is known for it.

J was trimmed by 2 bases and V by 4 bases; bases with no gene match: 10. Germline lookup yields CDR1 SGHNT and CDR2 YYREEE (reference sequence). The CDR3 has 17 residues. Produced via immunoSEQ multiplex PCR; TCRdb's table is partial and in-frame only. Of roughly 32,000 clones listed, more than 75% are singletons. The source material was PBMCs, sampled from a glioma patient whose treatment included an IDH1 peptide vaccine. The receptor was isolated from a woman aged 25 to 39 with glioma. The J gene is TRBJ2-1, the V gene TRBV5-4; 9 bases fit TRBD2. CDR3 loop: CASSRGGSGGTYNEQFF. CDR3 sequence (DNA): TGTGCCAGCAGCCGTGGGGGTAGCGGGGGCACCTACAATGAGCAGTTCTTC.